The 10 T cell receptor beta chains presented below share a single source sample, sequenced in a study of OX40 agonist ivuxolimab in advanced cancers. Clones were sequenced by immunoSEQ multiplex PCR, and TCRdb holds only the in-frame ones, with some missing. The data contain about 22,000 clones, about nine tenths of them singletons. The sample in question was CD4+ or CD8+ T cells sorted from blood, obtained in a trial of the OX40 agonist ivuxolimab. These receptors were collected from an adult with an advanced solid tumor such as melanoma, head and neck, liver or kidney cancer.

This sequence joins TRBV2 and TRBJ2-7, with 10 bases lining up with TRBD2. This CDR3 spans 16 amino acids. CDR1 and CDR2 (germline): SNHLY, FYNNEI. J was trimmed by 2 bases and V by 5 bases; bases with no gene match: 9. The CDR3 loop reads CASSTQWSGRAYEQYF. CDR3 in DNA: TGTGCCAGCAGTACCCAGTGGAGCGGGAGGGCCTACGAGCAGTACTTC.

By sample share, this clone is medium-sized. The J gene is TRBJ2-2, the V gene TRBV7-3; 11 positions agree with TRBD2. This CDR3 spans 16 amino acids. Germline V CDR1 and CDR2: SGHTA, FQGTGA. V trimming: 9 bases; J trimming: 0 bases; junction bases outside the gene matches: 6. The CDR3: CARHISGRANTGELFF. CDR3 bases: TGTGCCAGGCACATTAGCGGGAGGGCGAACACCGGGGAGCTGTTTTTT.

This clone has just one count. The V gene is TRBV6-6, the J gene TRBJ2-3, with 14 bases identical to TRBD2. The V gene end was trimmed by 0 bases and the J gene end by 9 bases; junction bases not matched to a gene: 5. The CDR3 has 16 amino acids. Looked up from germline, CDR1 is MNHNY and CDR2 is SVGAGI (reference sequence). The CDR3: CASSYSTSGRAGTQYF. The CDR3 DNA is TGTGCCAGCAGTTACTCGACTAGCGGGAGGGCCGGGACGCAGTATTTT.

The chain links TRBV28 to TRBJ2-7; 8 positions agree with TRBD2. V was pared by 6 bases and J by 3 bases, with 7 bases of the junction left unmatched. Germline CDR1 and CDR2: MDHEN and SYDVKM. CDR3 length: 14 residues. This CDR3 is CASSPAGTSYEQYF. In DNA form, the CDR3 reads TGTGCCAGCAGCCCTGCCGGGACTAGCTACGAGCAGTACTTC.

CDR3 coding DNA: TGTGCCAGCAGCTTAGAGGGCCCCTACGAGCAGTACTTC. Its protein product is CASSLEGPYEQYF. The chain is built from TRBV7-9 and TRBJ2-5, with D hard to call. Near its end, the DNA agrees better with TRBJ2-7, so the J call may be wrong. There are 13 residues in the CDR3. CDR1 is SEHNR, CDR2 FQNEAQ, per germline (reference sequence).

V and J are TRBV6-5 and TRBJ2-7; TRBD2 agrees at 7 bases. The germline gives CDR1 MNHEY, CDR2 SVGAGI. This CDR3 region has 14 residues. V trimming: 6 bases; J trimming: 2 bases; junction bases outside the gene matches: 7. The CDR3 sequence: CASSQQRETYEQYF. The CDR3 DNA is TGTGCCAGCAGCCAGCAGCGGGAAACCTACGAGCAGTACTTC.

The V and J genes are TRBV13 and TRBJ1-1; 11 bases are a match to TRBD1. The V segment lost 1 base and the J segment 1 base; nucleotides outside the gene matches: 14. Germline CDR1 PRHDT, CDR2 FYEKMQ (reference sequence). The length of the CDR3 is 20 residues. In DNA form, the CDR3 reads TGTGCCAGCAGCTTAGTAGGGGGTGCGGGACAGGGGGGCCCGAACACTGAAGCTTTCTTT. Translating it yields CASSLVGGAGQGGPNTEAFF.

The chain uses TRBV6-6 and TRBJ2-5, with TRBD2 as a possible D gene (5 bases). The J call is uncertain, as TRBJ2-7 better fits the DNA end. The CDR3 is 10 amino acids. The germline V gene has CDR1 MNHNY and CDR2 SVGAGI (reference sequence). The CDR3 protein is CASGSYEQYF. CDR3 DNA sequence: TGTGCCAGCGGGAGCTACGAGCAGTACTTC.

The count of this clone is one. The chain links TRBV28 to TRBJ2-3; D not resolved. CDR3 length equals 14 residues. Trimming removed 5 bases from V and 0 bases from J, with 9 bases in between. Germline lookup yields CDR1 MDHEN and CDR2 SYDVKM. The CDR3 nucleotides read TGTGCCAGCAGTGTGTACCCTAGCACAGATACGCAGTATTTT. Protein sequence: CASSVYPSTDTQYF.

This clone has only one observation. The chain combines TRBV18 with TRBJ2-3; D gene uncertain. Germline V gene sequence: CDR1 KGHSH, CDR2 LQKENI. Trimming took 2 bases from V and 3 from J, leaving 12 bases between them. The CDR3 is 15 residues long. For the CDR3, the DNA is TGTGCCAGCTCACCATCCGGCGGCCCTACAGATACGCAGTATTTT. As protein: CASSPSGGPTDTQYF.